This T cell receptor (beta chain) stems from a study of CD4 T cells in relation to SARS-CoV-2 and coronaviruses. Study-wide context: ViraFEST: roughly ten-day antigen culture of PBMCs, then TCR beta CDR3 sequencing.

Turning to this clone: Its target is not known.

Germline-derived CDR1 and CDR2 are WSHSY and SAAADI. V was cut by 0 bases and J by 6 bases, with 24 bases left in between. This CDR3 comprises 18 residues. Naive and memory CD4+ T cells were cultured with CEF, then survey-sequenced. Sequencing used immunoSEQ multiplex PCR; TCRdb keeps in-frame clones, though not all of them. The repertoire includes around 34,000 clones, around four fifths of them detected once, and roughly 22% sits in the top ten. Cryopreserved PBMCs were CD4-enriched, then split into naive and memory cells. Sorted naive or memory CD4+ cells met CEF peptides for 10 days. The source of this sequence is an adult with COVID-19. Sequenced material: memory CD4+ T cells from PBMCs, cultured in vitro. The rearrangement uses TRBV10-2 and TRBJ2-7; D gene unclear. The CDR3 region is CASSESPRTQWLLLEQYF. The CDR3 nucleotides read TGCGCCAGCAGTGAGTCCCCCCGAACCCAGTGGTTGCTACTCGAGCAGTACTTC.